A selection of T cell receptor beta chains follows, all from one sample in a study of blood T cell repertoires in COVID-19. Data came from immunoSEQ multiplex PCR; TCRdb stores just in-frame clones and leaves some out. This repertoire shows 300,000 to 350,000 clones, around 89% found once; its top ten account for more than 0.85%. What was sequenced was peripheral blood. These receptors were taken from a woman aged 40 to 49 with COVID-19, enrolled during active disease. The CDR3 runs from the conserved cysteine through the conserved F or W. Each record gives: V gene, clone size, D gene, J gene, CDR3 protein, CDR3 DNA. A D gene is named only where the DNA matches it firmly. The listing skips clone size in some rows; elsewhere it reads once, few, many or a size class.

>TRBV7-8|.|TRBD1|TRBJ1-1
CASSLRTGGAGAEAFF
TGTGCCAGCAGCCTACGGACAGGGGGCGCGGGTGCTGAAGCTTTCTTT
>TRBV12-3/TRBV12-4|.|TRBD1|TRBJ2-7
CASSLTGSEQYF
TGTGCCAGCAGTCTGACAGGGTCCGAGCAGTACTTC
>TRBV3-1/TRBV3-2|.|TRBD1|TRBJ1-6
CASSEDRGGFNSPLHF
TGTGCCAGCAGCGAGGACAGGGGGGGATTTAATTCACCCCTCCACTTT
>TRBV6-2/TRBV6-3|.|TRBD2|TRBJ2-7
CASSYSLTSGGGSTEQYF
TGTGCCAGCAGTTACAGCTTGACTAGCGGAGGGGGTTCGACTGAGCAGTACTTC
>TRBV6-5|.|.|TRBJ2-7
CASTPQSSYEQYF
TGTGCCAGCACTCCACAGAGCTCCTACGAGCAGTACTTC
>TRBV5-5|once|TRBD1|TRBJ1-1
CASSLIPGQVREGEAFF
TGTGCCAGCAGCTTAATTCCGGGACAGGTACGCGAGGGTGAAGCTTTCTTT
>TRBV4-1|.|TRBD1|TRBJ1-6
CASSVGTVSYNSPLHF
TGCGCCAGCAGCGTAGGGACAGTCTCCTATAATTCACCCCTCCACTTT
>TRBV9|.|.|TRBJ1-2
CASSVATGSYGGYTF
TGTGCCAGCAGCGTTGCGACAGGATCCTATGGAGGCTACACCTTC
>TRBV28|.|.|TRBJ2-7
CASSSSLYEQYF
TGTGCCAGCAGTTCGTCGCTATACGAGCAGTACTTC
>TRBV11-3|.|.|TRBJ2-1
CASSLARSSYNEQFF
TGTGCCAGCAGCTTAGCGCGGAGTTCCTACAATGAGCAGTTCTTC
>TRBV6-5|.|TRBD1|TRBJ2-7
CASSPGQGMIYEQYF
TGTGCCAGCAGCCCAGGACAGGGAATGATCTACGAGCAGTACTTC
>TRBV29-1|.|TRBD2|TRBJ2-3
CSVRTGTSGRTYTDTQYF
TGCAGCGTTCGTACCGGGACTAGCGGGAGGACCTACACAGATACGCAGTATTTT
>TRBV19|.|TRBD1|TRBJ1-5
CASSMGDRGYSQPQHF
TGTGCCAGTAGTATGGGAGACAGGGGGTACTCTCAGCCCCAGCATTTT
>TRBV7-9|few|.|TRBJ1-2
CATEEGGAYGYTF
TGTGCCACCGAGGAGGGGGGGGCCTATGGCTACACCTTC
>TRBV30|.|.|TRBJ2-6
CAWTPGANVLTF
TGTGCCTGGACTCCTGGGGCCAACGTCCTGACTTTC
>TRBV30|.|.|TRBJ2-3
CAWSLPSGDTQYF
TGTGCCTGGAGTCTCCCCTCAGGAGATACGCAGTATTTT
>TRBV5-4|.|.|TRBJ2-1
CASSLYQYNEQFF
TGTGCCAGCAGCTTGTATCAGTACAATGAGCAGTTCTTC
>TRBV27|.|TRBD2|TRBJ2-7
CASSFPGTSRAEQYF
TGTGCCAGCAGTTTCCCCGGGACTAGTAGGGCCGAGCAGTACTTC
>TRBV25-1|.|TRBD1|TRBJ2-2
CASRQTGLYTGELFF
TGTGCCAGCAGACAGACAGGGTTGTACACCGGGGAGCTGTTTTTT
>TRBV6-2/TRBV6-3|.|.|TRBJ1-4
CASSATREKLFF
TGTGCCAGCAGTGCTACGCGGGAAAAACTGTTTTTT
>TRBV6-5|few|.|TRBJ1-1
CASRQGSGNTEAFF
TGTGCCAGCAGGCAGGGTAGCGGGAACACTGAAGCTTTCTTT
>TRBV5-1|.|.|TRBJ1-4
CASSRSPTRGVVGTNEKLFF
TGCGCCAGCAGCCGTTCCCCGACACGGGGGGTCGTAGGGACTAATGAAAAACTGTTTTTT
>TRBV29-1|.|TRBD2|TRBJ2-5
CSVVTSLETQYF
TGCAGCGTTGTGACTAGCTTAGAGACCCAGTACTTC
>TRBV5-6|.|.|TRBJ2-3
CASSLRRLVYTDTQYF
TGTGCCAGCAGCTTAAGACGCCTAGTCTACACAGATACGCAGTATTTT
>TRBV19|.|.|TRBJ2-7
CASSIDSGLEQYF
TGTGCCAGTAGCATAGATTCAGGCCTCGAGCAGTACTTC
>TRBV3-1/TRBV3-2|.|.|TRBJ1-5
CASSQQQNQPQHF
TGTGCCAGCAGCCAACAACAGAATCAGCCCCAGCATTTT
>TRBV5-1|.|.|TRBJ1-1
CASSFRGRGTEAFF
TGCGCCAGCAGCTTCCGGGGGAGAGGGACTGAAGCTTTCTTT
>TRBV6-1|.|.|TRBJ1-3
CASSGSGTLSGNTIYF
TGTGCCAGCAGTGGCAGCGGGACCCTCTCTGGAAACACCATATATTTT